This T cell receptor (beta chain) was retrieved from a study of PD-1 blockade in classical Hodgkin lymphoma (dated by TCRdb to about 2020). Background on the whole study: Nivolumab dosing was 3 mg/kg intravenously every 2 weeks, continuing until either disease progression or unacceptable toxicity. To define a peripheral blood immune signature of response to PD-1 blockade in classical Hodgkin lymphoma, the study combined TCR beta sequencing with CyTOF.

For this clone: The clone's antigen remains unknown. Per-nucleotide qualities are absent, and no much larger clonotype sits a single base away.

The full study reports these points: Only a single clinical trial cohort was studied, and what caused the repertoire differences, possibly disease activity or prior therapy, remained undefined. Among trial patients, those achieving complete response had baseline diversity similar to that of newly diagnosed patients, while diversity was significantly lower in partial responders and progressors. Baseline TCR diversity was reported to be lower in newly diagnosed patients than in healthy donors and to be lower still in relapsed/refractory patients. Diversity was lower in patients who began nivolumab less than 1 year after ASCT, so these patients were left out of later analyses to avoid confounding by immune reconstitution. A significant rise by C4D1 was seen in CD4+ but not CD8+ TCR diversity (p=0.0027 vs p=0.16), with the rise being most apparent in complete responders (p=0.02).

The Qiagen DNeasy kit was used to extract genomic DNA both from unsorted PBMCs and from the negatively selected CD4+ and CD8+ fractions. TCR beta CDR3 regions were amplified by immunoSEQ multiplex PCR using primers annealing to V and J segments. Amplification bias was minimized using a synthetic immune receptor repertoire, and residual bias was removed computationally after sequencing. The published analysis was carried out like this. Repertoire diversity was quantified as the Shannon entropy index using custom Python scripts. Unsorted, CD4+ and CD8+ repertoires were analyzed separately, except for combined analyses in which CD4+ and CD8+ sequences were merged in silico. A clone was considered expanded if an increase in frequency of at least 2-fold after treatment relative to C1D1 was found, and a pseudocount of 0.5 was applied to clones undetected at baseline. Clones with 0 or 1 copy at C1D1 were classified as singleton clones, and clones with 2 or more copies were classified as non-singleton clones. By matching protein sequences in sorted samples from the same patient, clones expanded in unsorted samples were annotated as CD4+, CD8+ or unknown. Wilcoxon tests on paired samples were used to test changes in diversity from C1D1 to C4D1. Entries here come from immuneACCESS through TCRdb and include only in-frame sequences with V and J called. Some clones fail to appear in such tables; in the studies checked, an unresolved V gene covers under half of the shortfall, and the cause of the remainder is unknown. V and J calls and clone size follow that table, whereas D and trimming were derived from the DNA. This sample holds tens of thousands of clones; 84% were observed only once. The ten most abundant clones make up under 2% of the sample.

CDR1 and CDR2 were assigned from the germline V gene as LGHNA and YSLEER. V drops 0 bases and J drops 2 bases, leaving 1 base in between. Its CDR3 holds 12 amino acids, cysteine through phenylalanine. Only the CDR3 portion is preserved as DNA: 36 bases, with reading frame beginning at the first base. According to the study, the label for this sample's time point signals: cycle 1 day 1 (C1D1), immediately before nivolumab initiation. Relapse after autologous stem cell transplantation had occurred in all trial patients, and cohorts A, B and C were distinguished by prior brentuximab vedotin exposure. Using a Miltenyi CD4+ T cell isolation kit, CD4+ T cells were purified from thawed PBMCs through magnetic negative selection. A total of approximately 51 patients with relapsed/refractory classical Hodgkin lymphoma made up the trial cohort, and each patient's best overall response was complete response, partial response or progressive disease. Single-agent nivolumab was administered to trial patients in the multi-cohort phase II CheckMate 205 trial. An independent review committee assessed best overall response using the 2007 International Working Group response criteria. Trial PBMCs were collected immediately before nivolumab initiation (C1D1) and during therapy at cycle 2 day 1 and cycle 4 day 1. Peripheral blood was collected in 8 mL Vacutainer Cell Preparation Tubes, from which PBMCs were isolated by centrifugation and then cryopreserved. Purified CD4+ and CD8+ fractions were prepared only for cases in which an additional PBMC sample was available. Magnetically labelled cells were removed on LS columns in a quadroMACS separator, and the flow-through was collected as the purified fraction.

The clonotype was recovered from a human donor with classical Hodgkin lymphoma. The input for sequencing was CD4+ T cells from blood, taken at baseline. The rearrangement joined TRBV4-3 to TRBJ1-2; the D gene cannot be named for sure. In nucleotides, the sequence is TGCGCCAGCAGCCAAGAAAACTATGGCTACACCTTC. Its amino acids are CASSQENYGYTF.